A single sample gave rise to the 2 T cell receptor beta chains below, sequenced in a study of blood T cell repertoires in COVID-19. Generated by immunoSEQ multiplex PCR, the TCRdb table keeps only in-frame clones and is missing some. The sample lists 250,000 to 300,000 clones, 89% occurring once. The sample was peripheral blood. These receptor sequences come from a woman aged 55-70 years with acute or convalescent COVID-19.

The rearrangement joins TRBV30 to TRBJ1-4; D not certain. The CDR3 runs to 13 residues. V was trimmed by 1 base and J by 3 bases, leaving 6 bases between them. CDR1 and CDR2 from the germline V gene are GTSNPN and SVGIG (reference sequence). The CDR3 loop reads CAWSDSPNEKLFF. CDR3 nucleotides: TGTGCCTGGAGTGACAGCCCTAATGAAAAACTGTTTTTT.

V usage is TRBV24-1 and J usage is TRBJ2-3; 8 bases match TRBD1. Germline assignment: CDR1 KGHDR and CDR2 SFDVKD. The CDR3 loop spans 15 amino acids. The J segment lost 0 bases and the V segment lost 7 bases, leaving 5 bases of the junction unmatched. The CDR3 bases are TGTGCCACCAGCCCAGGGGGCACCAGCACAGATACGCAGTATTTT. This codes for CATSPGGTSTDTQYF.